The present T cell receptor (beta chain) was sequenced within a study of blood T cell repertoires in COVID-19. Study-level background: Sources were T cells, B-cell-depleted T cells, or PBMCs; the material itself was cDNA or gDNA.

Germline CDR1 and CDR2: SGDLS and YYNGEE. The V and J ends lost 4 bases and 0 bases, in that order; junction bases with no gene match: 11. The CDR3 length is 17 residues. Seattle enrolled patients during active infection and tracked them longitudinally. Produced via immunoSEQ multiplex PCR; TCRdb's table is partial and in-frame only. The table lists fewer than 450,000 clones, approximately 91% of them singletons, with 7.3% in the top ten. The sample consisted of peripheral blood. The clonotype comes from a woman in her 70s with COVID-19, enrolled during active disease. The chain combines TRBV9 with TRBJ2-3, with 7 bases fitting TRBD2. For the CDR3, the DNA is TGTGCCAGCAGCCCTTCAAAGGGACTATCTAGCACAGATACGCAGTATTTT. It translates to CASSPSKGLSSTDTQYF.